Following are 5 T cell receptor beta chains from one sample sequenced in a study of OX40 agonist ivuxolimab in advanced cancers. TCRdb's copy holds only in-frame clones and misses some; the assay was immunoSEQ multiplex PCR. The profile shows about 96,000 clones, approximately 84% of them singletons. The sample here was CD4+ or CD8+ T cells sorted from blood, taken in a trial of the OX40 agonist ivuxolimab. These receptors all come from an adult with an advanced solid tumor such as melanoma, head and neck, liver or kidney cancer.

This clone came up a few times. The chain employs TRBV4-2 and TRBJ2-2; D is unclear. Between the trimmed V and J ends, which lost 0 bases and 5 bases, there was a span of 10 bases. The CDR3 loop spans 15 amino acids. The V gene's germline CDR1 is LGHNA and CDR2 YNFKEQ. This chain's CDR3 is CASSQDGRKTGELFF. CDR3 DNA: TGTGCCAGCAGCCAAGATGGACGGAAGACCGGGGAGCTGTTTTTT.

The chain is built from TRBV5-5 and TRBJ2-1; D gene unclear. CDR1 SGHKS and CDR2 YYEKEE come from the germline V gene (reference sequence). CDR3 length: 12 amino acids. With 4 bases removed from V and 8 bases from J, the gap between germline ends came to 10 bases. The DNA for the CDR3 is TGTGCCAGCAGCCGGCCCCTAGATGAGCAGTTCTTC. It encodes CASSRPLDEQFF.

The CDR3 DNA is TGTGCCATCAGTGACTGGGACGCGAGGTCCTACAATGAGCAGTTCTTC. It encodes CAISDWDARSYNEQFF. The V and J genes are TRBV10-3 and TRBJ2-1; tentatively, D is TRBD1 or TRBD2 (5 bases each). The germline V gene has CDR1 ENHRY and CDR2 SYGVKD. CDR3 length: 16 amino acids. Trimming took off 3 bases at V and 1 base at J, with 13 bases between the two ends.

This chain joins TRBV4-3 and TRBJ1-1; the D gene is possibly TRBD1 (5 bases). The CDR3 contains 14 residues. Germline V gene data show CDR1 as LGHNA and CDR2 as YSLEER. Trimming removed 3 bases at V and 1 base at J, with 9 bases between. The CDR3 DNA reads TGCGCCAGCAGCCAGGGGACCCCGAACACTGAAGCTTTCTTT. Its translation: CASSQGTPNTEAFF.

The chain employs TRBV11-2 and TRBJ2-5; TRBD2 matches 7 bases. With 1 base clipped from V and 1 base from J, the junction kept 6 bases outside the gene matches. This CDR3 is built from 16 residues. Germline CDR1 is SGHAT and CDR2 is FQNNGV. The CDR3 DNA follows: TGTGCCAGCAGCTTAGCGGGCGGGAGATCCCAAGAGACCCAGTACTTC. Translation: CASSLAGGRSQETQYF.